These 25 T cell receptor beta chains share one sample of origin, sequenced in a study of control samples from healthy donors and cancer patients. The protocol was immunoSEQ multiplex PCR, while the TCRdb copy is restricted to in-frame clones and leaves out a portion. The sample lists about 130,000 clones, about 94% occurring once. The sample was blood. The receptors shown here come from a man younger than 40 in good health.

The rearrangement links TRBV2 to TRBJ1-1, with 12 bases fitting TRBD1. Per germline, CDR1 SNHLY and CDR2 FYNNEI. With 6 bases clipped from V and 4 bases from J, the junction kept 15 bases outside the gene matches. The CDR3 length is 18 residues. CDR3 sequence reads: CASRFPGQGAREFTEAFF. CDR3 bases: TGTGCCAGCAGATTCCCGGGACAGGGGGCGCGGGAGTTCACTGAAGCTTTCTTT.

This sequence joins TRBV9 and TRBJ1-6; D not certain. V gave up 7 bases and J gave up 7 bases, with 15 bases separating them. The CDR3 consists of 14 residues. Per the germline V gene, CDR1 is SGDLS and CDR2 is YYNGEE. Here the CDR3 DNA reads TGTGCCAGCCAAGACCGGGTTTCAAATTCACCCCTCCACTTT. Translation gives CASQDRVSNSPLHF.

V gene TRBV9 combines with J gene TRBJ1-6; 8 positions agree with TRBD1. The CDR3 runs 15 residues. V gave up 3 bases and J gave up 9 bases; unmatched junction bases: 8. Looked up from germline, CDR1 is SGDLS and CDR2 is YYNGEE. CDR3 sequence (DNA): TGTGCCAGCAGCGAGGGACAGGTATACTCTTCACCCCTCCACTTT. This encodes CASSEGQVYSSPLHF.

V is TRBV5-1 and J is TRBJ1-2; D is uncertain. The CDR3 totals 14 residues. CDR1 and CDR2 from the germline V gene are SGHRS and YFSETQ. The ends were cut back, 2 bases at V and 4 bases at J, with 12 bases in the middle. The DNA for the CDR3 is TGCGCCAGCAGCTTAAACGCCAGCCCCTATGGCTACACCTTC. This gives the protein CASSLNASPYGYTF.

The V call is TRBV18, the J call TRBJ1-6, with D unclear. Germline V CDR1 and CDR2: KGHSH, LQKENI. The germline V and J ends were trimmed by 3 bases and 10 bases, with 10 bases remaining between them. The CDR3 spans 13 residues. CDR3 in DNA: TGTGCCAGCTCACCCACCCCTGAATCACCCCTCCACTTT. It yields the protein CASSPTPESPLHF. The entire variable domain, with the rest obtained from reference TRBV18 and TRBJ1-6, is as follows: NAGVMQNPRHLVRRRGQEARLRCSPMKGHSHVYWYRQLPEEGLKFMVYLQKENIIDESGMPKERFSAEFPKEGPSILRIQQVVRGDSAAYFCASSPTPESPLHFGNGTRLTVT.

This rearrangement joins TRBV29-1 to TRBJ2-7; TRBD2 matches at 8 bases. CDR3 length: 12 amino acids. Germline-derived CDR1 and CDR2 are SQVTM and ANQGSEA. V gave up 5 bases and J gave up 3 bases; unmatched junction bases: 3. CDR3 bases: TGCAGCGTTCGGGAGGGAGGCTACGAGCAGTACTTC. It translates to CSVREGGYEQYF.

The V call is TRBV5-5, the J call TRBJ1-2; no clear D. CDR1 is SGHKS and CDR2 is YYEKEE in the germline V gene (reference sequence). This CDR3 spans 11 amino acids. Between the trimmed V and J ends, which lost 0 bases and 8 bases, there was a span of 5 bases. DNA for the CDR3: TGTGCCAGCAGCTTGGACCACGGCTACACCTTC. Amino acid sequence: CASSLDHGYTF.

This clone came up once. The V gene is TRBV11-2, the J gene TRBJ1-3, with D maybe TRBD1 (5 bases). Germline V gene sequence: CDR1 SGHAT, CDR2 FQNNGV. This CDR3 comprises 16 residues. Deletions cut 4 bases from V and 0 bases from J, with 13 bases between. CDR3 in amino acids: CASSYLDSLSGNTIYF. In nucleotides, the CDR3 is TGTGCCAGCAGCTACCTCGACAGCCTCTCTGGAAACACCATATATTTT.

This clone came up a few times. The identical CDR3 is also encoded by other nucleotide sequences in the sample. The chain carries TRBV6-2 or TRBV6-3 and TRBJ1-2; D not certain. Trimming shortened V by 2 bases and J by 5 bases, and 6 bases separated the two germline ends. This CDR3 region has 12 residues. Germline V gene data show CDR1 as MNHEY and CDR2 as SVGEGT. The chain's CDR3 is CASSYRLYGYTF. The CDR3 coding sequence is TGTGCCAGCAGTTACCGACTATATGGCTACACCTTC.

The chain employs TRBV6-6 and TRBJ1-5; TRBD1 might be the D (5 bases). Trimming stripped 6 bases from V and 6 bases from J, with 12 bases between. This CDR3 is built from 13 residues. Germline CDR1 reads MNHNY; CDR2 reads SVGAGI (reference sequence). CDR3 loop: CASSLRGVQPQHF. The CDR3 DNA reads TGTGCCAGCAGCCTCCGGGGGGTTCAGCCCCAGCATTTT.

The rearrangement links TRBV5-4 to TRBJ1-4; D remains unclear. The CDR3 length is 13 residues. Trimming removed 1 base at V and 7 bases at J, with 8 bases between. Germline CDR1 is SGHNT and CDR2 is YYREEE (reference sequence). This chain's CDR3 is CASSLPEVEKLFF. The CDR3 DNA sequence: TGTGCCAGCAGCTTGCCGGAGGTTGAAAAACTGTTTTTT.

The CDR3 region is CATSTRLTGVGYTF. The DNA for the CDR3 is TGTGCCACCAGCACGAGGCTTACTGGGGTAGGCTACACCTTC. V and J are TRBV15 and TRBJ1-2; no reliable D call. V was cut by 4 bases and J by 8 bases, with 17 bases left in between. CDR1 and CDR2 (germline): LNHNV, YYDKDF (reference sequence). The CDR3 contains 14 residues.

This chain uses TRBV6-5 with TRBJ2-1; a weak D match, TRBD1 (5 bases). V was trimmed by 2 bases and J by 0 bases, leaving 8 bases between them. The germline V gene encodes CDR1 MNHEY and CDR2 SVGAGI. The CDR3 loop spans 15 amino acids. The CDR3 sequence is CASSYVRGSYNEQFF. The CDR3 DNA reads TGTGCCAGCAGTTACGTTAGGGGCTCCTACAATGAGCAGTTCTTC.

The chain has TRBV7-9 and TRBJ2-3, with D tentatively TRBD1 (6 bases). V was cut by 3 bases and J by 6 bases, with 16 bases left in between. The germline V gene encodes CDR1 SEHNR and CDR2 FQNEAQ (reference sequence). The CDR3 contains 15 residues. This chain's CDR3 is CASSFGTSLGDTQYF. The CDR3 DNA sequence: TGTGCCAGCAGCTTTGGGACATCTCTGGGGGATACGCAGTATTTT.

The chain has TRBV6-2 or TRBV6-3 and TRBJ2-7; unclear D gene. The CDR3 length is 13 residues. In germline, CDR1 is MNHEY, CDR2 SVGEGT. The V end was cut by 1 base, the J end by 7 bases, with 11 bases between. The CDR3 region has the DNA TGTGCCAGCAGTTACTGGACCCAGAGAGAGCAGTACTTC. It codes for CASSYWTQREQYF.

The chain links TRBV12-3 or TRBV12-4 to TRBJ2-4, with D perhaps TRBD2 (5 bases). V lost 6 bases to trimming and J lost 1 base, with 7 bases between them. CDR3 size: 13 residues. CDR3 sequence: CASSGIAKNIQYF. CDR3 sequence (DNA): TGTGCCAGCAGCGGGATTGCCAAAAACATTCAGTACTTC.

V is TRBV27 and J is TRBJ1-4; D is uncertain. The V gene lost 3 bases and the J gene lost 7 bases, with 9 bases spanning the gap. CDR3 length: 13 residues. Germline V gene sequence: CDR1 MNHEY, CDR2 SMNVEV (reference sequence). The DNA of the CDR3 is TGTGCCAGCAGTTTTTTCCTGAGTGAAAAACTGTTTTTT. The encoded protein is CASSFFLSEKLFF.

The rearrangement joins TRBV7-8 to TRBJ1-3; D remains ambiguous. The CDR3 consists of 15 residues. V was clipped by 1 base and J by 0 bases, with 7 bases between them. Germline values: CDR1 SGHVS, CDR2 FQNEAQ. The CDR3 loop reads CASSLDVTSGNTIYF. In DNA, the CDR3 is TGTGCCAGCAGCTTAGATGTCACCTCTGGAAACACCATATATTTT.

This chain connects TRBV6-2 or TRBV6-3 to TRBJ2-7; TRBD2 agrees at 9 bases. CDR1 is MNHEY, CDR2 SVGEGT, per germline. The CDR3 runs to 14 residues. V gave up 5 bases and J gave up 4 bases; unmatched junction bases: 6. CDR3 DNA sequence: TGTGCCAGCAGTCTGGGACTAGCCGATTACGAGCAGTACTTC. Amino acid sequence: CASSLGLADYEQYF.

V is TRBV30 and J is TRBJ1-6; weak D call: TRBD1 (5 bases). The CDR3 spans 13 residues. From germline, CDR1 is GTSNPN and CDR2 SVGIG (reference sequence). Trimming shortened V by 8 bases and J by 8 bases, and 16 bases separated the two germline ends. The chain's CDR3 is CAGAGSGDSPLHF. CDR3 in DNA: TGTGCCGGCGCAGGGAGCGGCGATTCACCCCTCCACTTT.

The V call is TRBV9, the J call TRBJ1-2, with D tentatively TRBD1 (6 bases). Trimming took off 0 bases at V and 6 bases at J, with 12 bases between the two ends. CDR3 length equals 14 residues. Germline V gives CDR1 SGDLS, CDR2 YYNGEE. CDR3 coding DNA: TGTGCCAGCAGCGTAGATACAGGGAGGGATGGCTACACCTTC. Translated, it gives CASSVDTGRDGYTF.

The chain combines TRBV7-2 with TRBJ1-2; 8 bases line up with TRBD1. Germline assignment: CDR1 SGHTA and CDR2 FQGNSA. Germline trimming cut 1 base from V and 6 bases from J; bases unmatched to any gene: 4. The CDR3 extends over 14 amino acids. As DNA, the CDR3 is TGTGCCAGCAGCTTAGACAGGGGGATGAATGGCTACACCTTC. It translates to CASSLDRGMNGYTF.

The chain links TRBV19 to TRBJ1-5, with D possibly being TRBD1 (6 bases). The germline CDR1 and CDR2 sequences are LNHDA and SQIVND (reference sequence). V was shortened by 3 bases and J by 4 bases, with 10 bases between the two germline ends. The CDR3 spans 14 residues. Here the CDR3 DNA reads TGTGCCAGTAGTATTGGGACAACAAATCAGCCCCAGCATTTT. Protein: CASSIGTTNQPQHF.

The genes are TRBV5-1 and TRBJ2-3, with D perhaps given as TRBD1 or TRBD2 (5 bases each). Germline V gene sequence: CDR1 SGHRS, CDR2 YFSETQ. The CDR3 spans 15 residues. The ends were cut back, 0 bases at V and 0 bases at J, with 8 bases in the middle. The CDR3 region has the DNA TGCGCCAGCAGCTTGGTTGGGGGAAGCACAGATACGCAGTATTTT. As protein: CASSLVGGSTDTQYF.

The rearrangement uses TRBV6-6 and TRBJ1-1, with TRBD1 matching 8 bases. Unmatched junction bases numbered 3, after V lost 9 bases and J lost 9 bases. The CDR3 consists of 10 residues. Germline lookup yields CDR1 MNHNY and CDR2 SVGAGI (reference sequence). The CDR3 coding sequence is TGTGCCAGTGGACAGGGCCAAGCTTTCTTT. It yields the protein CASGQGQAFF.